The 29 T cell receptor beta chains given below trace back to one sample, sequenced in a study of T-cell memory formation after mild COVID-19. TCRdb used MiXCR to reprocess the 5' RACE reads, holding one entry per CDR3 protein. The table records roughly 560,000 distinct CDR3 sequences, around 21% of them present only once. Sequencing was done on a sample of PBMCs or a T cell subset sorted from them (not recorded which). These receptor sequences come from an adult woman who had mild COVID-19 (a few samples of this study predate the infection). Cell type and time point are not known.

This clonotype was picked up a small number of times. This chain connects TRBV29-1 to TRBJ2-7; D tentatively reads TRBD1 or TRBD2 (5 bases each). V was cut by 2 bases and J by 0 bases, with 11 bases left in between. The length of the CDR3 is 14 residues. Germline CDR1 reads SQVTM; CDR2 reads ANQGSEA. In DNA, the CDR3 is TGCAGCGTTGAATTAGGGACGGACTCCTACGAGCAGTACTTC. As protein: CSVELGTDSYEQYF.

This clonotype was recorded once. The chain employs TRBV6-2 or TRBV6-3 and TRBJ2-7; D is unresolved. The length of the CDR3 is 17 residues. Germline V gene sequence: CDR1 MNHEY, CDR2 SVGEGT. V lost 3 bases and J 3 bases, leaving 21 bases between the germline ends. The CDR3 nucleotides are TGTGCCAGCAGTTATGGTAGACATGGTTTGGGGAACTACGAGCAGTACTTC. Protein: CASSYGRHGLGNYEQYF.

The chain joins TRBV24-1 to TRBJ1-5, with 8 positions matching TRBD1. The CDR3 runs 16 residues. Trimming cost V 3 bases and J 7 bases; bases outside gene matches: 10. Germline CDR1 is KGHDR and CDR2 is SFDVKD. DNA for the CDR3: TGTGCCACCAGTGATCCCACAGGGGGGGCTCGGCAGCCCCAGCATTTT. Its protein is CATSDPTGGARQPQHF.

This clonotype was seen only a few times. The V and J genes are TRBV7-9 and TRBJ2-7, with D perhaps TRBD2 (6 bases). Trimming cost V 5 bases and J 2 bases, with 13 bases left between them. The CDR3 loop spans 14 amino acids. The germline gives CDR1 SEHNR, CDR2 FQNEAQ (reference sequence). The CDR3 loop reads CASSPWGDPYEQYF. The CDR3 coding sequence is TGTGCCAGCAGCCCTTGGGGGGACCCCTACGAGCAGTACTTC. Drawing the rest from reference TRBV7-9 and TRBJ2-7, the complete variable domain is DTGVSQNPRHKITKRGQNVTFRCDPISEHNRLYWYRQTLGQGPEFLTYFQNEAQLEKSRLLSDRFSAERPKGSFSTLEIQRTEQGDSAMYLCASSPWGDPYEQYFGPGTRLTVT.

The CDR3 reads CASSFIPSGHSYNEQFF. In DNA, the CDR3 is TGTGCCAGCAGCTTCATCCCTAGCGGGCACTCCTACAATGAGCAGTTCTTC. The chain joins TRBV7-2 to TRBJ2-1; 8 bases fit TRBD2. The V gene's germline CDR1 is SGHTA and CDR2 FQGNSA. J gave up 0 bases and V 3 bases, and 7 bases lay outside the gene matches. The CDR3 is made up of 17 amino acids.

In this sample, this clonotype turned up many times. The rearrangement links TRBV11-3 to TRBJ2-1, with D tentatively TRBD2 (6 bases). The CDR3 runs 15 residues. The V end lost 5 bases, the J end lost 3 bases, and 14 bases lay between the germline ends. Germline V gives CDR1 SGHNT, CDR2 YENEEA. The CDR3 loop is CASSPSGDLYNEQFF. The DNA of the CDR3 is TGTGCCAGCAGCCCGTCGGGGGATCTCTACAATGAGCAGTTCTTC.

As to this clonotype: The junction departs from germline at one end; a sequencing error may be responsible. The chain combines TRBV7-9 with TRBJ2-1; D perhaps matches TRBD2 (5 bases). This CDR3 comprises 17 residues. From germline, CDR1 is SEHNR and CDR2 FQNEAQ (reference sequence). CDR3 coding DNA: TGTGCCAGCAGCCCGCGCTGGACTGAGAGGGAGCGACGACCCCGGCTCTTC. This sequence encodes CASSPRWTERERRPRLF.

For the CDR3, the DNA is TGTGCCAGCAGTTTTCAGGGTGTGGACGAGCAGTACTTC. Amino acids: CASSFQGVDEQYF. The chain joins TRBV12-3 or TRBV12-4 to TRBJ2-7; possible D gene TRBD1, 5 bases. CDR3 length equals 13 residues. The germline V and J ends were trimmed by 3 bases and 5 bases, with 11 bases remaining between them.

The chain employs TRBV28 and TRBJ1-4; D gene unclear. This CDR3 is 13 amino acids long. V lost 2 bases to trimming and J lost 8 bases, with 9 bases between them. CDR1 is MDHEN, CDR2 SYDVKM, per germline. CDR3 sequence: CASSLGQREKLFF. DNA of the CDR3: TGTGCCAGCAGTTTAGGGCAGCGAGAAAAACTGTTTTTT. The full variable domain, in which reference TRBV28 and TRBJ1-4 provide the parts outside the CDR3, is DVKVTQSSRYLVKRTGEKVFLECVQDMDHENMFWYRQDPGLGLRLIYFSYDVKMKEKGDIPEGYSVSREKKERFSLILESASTNQTSMYLCASSLGQREKLFFGSGTQLSVL.

This clonotype has just a few counts. Relative to the germline gene, one junction end is altered; a read error may explain this. J is TRBJ2-2 and V is TRBV15, with 12 bases fitting TRBD1. Germline V gives CDR1 LNHNV, CDR2 YYDKDF (reference sequence). This CDR3 is 15 amino acids long. As DNA, the CDR3 is TGTGCCACCCCGGGGGACAGGGGGCGAGGCGGGGAGCCGTTTTTT. Translating it yields CATPGDRGRGGEPFF.

The gene calls are TRBV7-9 and TRBJ2-2; 9 bases map to TRBD1. The CDR3 contains 16 residues. Losses at the gene ends were 4 bases for V and 5 bases for J; bases not matched to a gene: 8. Germline V gives CDR1 SEHNR, CDR2 FQNEAQ (reference sequence). The CDR3 is CASSYPQGARTGELFF. In DNA, the CDR3 is TGTGCCAGCAGCTACCCACAGGGGGCTCGGACCGGGGAGCTGTTTTTT.

This chain connects TRBV27 to TRBJ2-1; TRBD1 agrees at 9 bases. Germline lookup yields CDR1 MNHEY and CDR2 SMNVEV (reference sequence). V gave up 1 base and J gave up 4 bases; unmatched junction bases: 5. This CDR3 contains 16 residues. CDR3 in amino acids: CASSLFAGQGYNEQFF. The CDR3 DNA is TGTGCCAGCAGTTTATTTGCGGGACAGGGTTACAATGAGCAGTTCTTC.

The chain recombines TRBV24-1 with TRBJ1-1, with D uncertain. V dropped 4 bases and J dropped 2 bases, with 10 bases sitting between them. The CDR3 length is 14 residues. Per germline, CDR1 KGHDR and CDR2 SFDVKD. For the CDR3, the DNA is TGTGCCACCAGTGAAGGCAGCATCAACACTGAAGCTTTCTTT. Translation: CATSEGSINTEAFF.

This clonotype was detected only a few times. This rearrangement joins TRBV5-4 to TRBJ2-3; D is perhaps TRBD1 (6 bases). This CDR3 contains 14 residues. The ends were cut back, 4 bases at V and 3 bases at J, with 12 bases in the middle. In germline, CDR1 is SGHNT, CDR2 YYREEE (reference sequence). The CDR3 here is CASSLTTGTDTQYF. The CDR3 nucleotides read TGTGCCAGCAGCCTCACCACAGGGACAGATACGCAGTATTTT. The whole variable domain, remainder taken from reference TRBV5-4 and TRBJ2-3, is ETGVTQSPTHLIKTRGQQVTLRCSSQSGHNTVSWYQQALGQGPQFIFQYYREEENGRGNFPPRFSGLQFPNYSSELNVNALELDDSALYLCASSLTTGTDTQYFGPGTRLTVL.

The chain employs TRBV6-6 and TRBJ2-3; D gene uncertain. The germline gives CDR1 MNHNY, CDR2 SVGAGI (reference sequence). V lost 4 bases and J lost 1, with 12 bases in between. This CDR3 region has 15 residues. CDR3 residues: CASSFPQTGTDTQYF. DNA for the CDR3: TGTGCCAGCAGTTTCCCTCAGACTGGCACAGATACGCAGTATTTT.

This clonotype was counted a few times. This sequence joins TRBV20-1 and TRBJ1-1; tentatively, D is TRBD1 (5 bases). The germline V gene encodes CDR1 DFQATT and CDR2 SNEGSKA (reference sequence). The CDR3 has 15 residues. V shed 6 bases and J shed 1 base, with 18 bases lying between them. As DNA, the CDR3 is TGCAGTGCCGACCCCCCGGGACGGACGAACACTGAAGCTTTCTTT. Translating it yields CSADPPGRTNTEAFF.

V gene TRBV7-9 combines with J gene TRBJ2-3; TRBD1 matches 7 bases. CDR1 and CDR2 (germline): SEHNR, FQNEAQ (reference sequence). Trimming cost V 3 bases and J 0 bases; bases outside gene matches: 9. The CDR3 runs to 17 residues. This CDR3 reads CASSFLGQRPSTDTQYF. CDR3 nucleotide sequence: TGTGCCAGCAGCTTCCTGGGACAGAGACCTAGCACAGATACGCAGTATTTT.

This clonotype was detected only a few times. CDR3: CASSLLRQGTYNEQFF. The CDR3 bases are TGTGCCAGCAGTTTATTGAGGCAGGGAACCTACAATGAGCAGTTCTTC. The chain is built from TRBV27 and TRBJ2-1, with a tentative D call TRBD1 (5 bases). V was cut by 1 base and J by 2 bases, with 12 bases left in between. Germline CDR1 is MNHEY and CDR2 is SMNVEV (reference sequence). CDR3 length: 16 residues.

The rearrangement uses TRBV12-3 or TRBV12-4 and TRBJ2-7, with TRBD1 identical over 9 bases. Losses at the gene ends were 6 bases for V and 9 bases for J; bases not matched to a gene: 6. This CDR3 is 12 amino acids long. The CDR3 region has the DNA TGTGCCAGCAGCCGGACAGGGGCGATGCAGTACTTC. Protein product: CASSRTGAMQYF.

This clonotype was counted a few times. The genes are TRBV11-1 and TRBJ2-7; D is tentatively TRBD1 or TRBD2 (6 bases each). CDR1 and CDR2 (germline): SGHAT, FQDESV (reference sequence). Trimming removed 6 bases from V and 6 bases from J, with 21 bases in between. The CDR3 contains 15 residues. The CDR3 coding sequence is TGTGCCAGCAGGGGGGCCGAAGATGGAGGGAGCGAGCAGTACTTC. Its translation is CASRGAEDGGSEQYF.

A few counts support this clonotype. The genes are TRBV4-1 and TRBJ2-1; 9 bases align to TRBD2. The V gene end was trimmed by 3 bases and the J gene end by 2 bases; junction bases not matched to a gene: 2. This CDR3 region has 15 residues. The V gene's germline CDR1 is MGHRA and CDR2 YSYEKL. The CDR3 region has the DNA TGCGCCAGCAGCCAGCGGGGGGGTACCTACAATGAGCAGTTCTTC. Translating gives CASSQRGGTYNEQFF.

CDR3 in amino acids: CAAGSGSGANVLTF. The CDR3 nucleotides read TGTGCTGCGGGCAGTGGCTCTGGGGCCAACGTCCTGACTTTC. This chain uses TRBV12-3 or TRBV12-4 with TRBJ2-6; tentatively, D is TRBD2 (5 bases). The CDR3 sequence is 14 residues long.

The chain links TRBV5-4 to TRBJ2-1; weak D call: TRBD2 (5 bases). Per germline, CDR1 SGHNT and CDR2 YYREEE (reference sequence). The CDR3 runs to 17 residues. The germline V and J ends were trimmed by 4 bases and 7 bases, with 24 bases remaining between them. The CDR3 DNA reads as TGTGCCAGCAGCATTGGGTATGAGAGGGCCCTCAATAATGAGCAGTTCTTC. It encodes CASSIGYERALNNEQFF.

In this sample, this clonotype turned up a few times. The J gene is TRBJ2-1, the V gene TRBV5-1; TRBD2 agrees at 15 bases. V shed 3 bases, J shed 7 bases, and the junction held 2 bases outside the gene matches. CDR1 is SGHRS and CDR2 is YFSETQ in the germline V gene. This CDR3 region has 15 residues. CDR3 residues: CASSWTSGGANEQFF. In DNA, the CDR3 is TGCGCCAGCAGCTGGACTAGCGGGGGGGCGAATGAGCAGTTCTTC.

This sequence joins TRBV29-1 and TRBJ1-2, with 9 bases matching TRBD1. Germline V gives CDR1 SQVTM, CDR2 ANQGSEA. V shed 7 bases and J 4 bases; nucleotides not matched to a gene: 7. CDR3 length equals 13 residues. CDR3 bases: TGCAGCGGCTACAGGGGGCCGATCTATGGCTACACCTTC. As protein: CSGYRGPIYGYTF.

This clonotype was seen a few times. V is TRBV12-3 or TRBV12-4 and J is TRBJ2-3, with D perhaps being TRBD1 or TRBD2 (5 bases each). The CDR3 is 15 residues long. Trimming removed 6 bases from V and 11 bases from J, with 24 bases in between. The CDR3 reads CASRHGTKGWGGQYF. Here the CDR3 DNA reads TGTGCCAGCAGGCACGGGACGAAGGGATGGGGTGGGCAGTATTTT.

This clonotype showed up just a few times. J is TRBJ2-2 and V is TRBV25-1, with 9 bases identical to TRBD2. This CDR3 spans 15 amino acids. CDR1 MGHDK and CDR2 SYGVNS come from the germline V gene. After removal of 4 bases from V and 6 bases from J, the junction contained 6 bases not matched to a gene. The CDR3 nucleotides read TGTGCCAGCAGTGGGAGTAGCGGGAGATCCGGGGAGCTGTTTTTT. It specifies CASSGSSGRSGELFF.

This clonotype was seen at least ten times. The genes are TRBV12-3 or TRBV12-4 and TRBJ2-7, with TRBD2 matching over 12 bases. Trimming at V came to 6 bases and at J to 3 bases, leaving 3 bases not matched to a gene. The CDR3 spans 14 residues. The CDR3 is CASRPGLAGYEQYF. In DNA, the CDR3 is TGTGCCAGCAGACCGGGACTAGCGGGCTACGAGCAGTACTTC.

A few counts support this clonotype. V usage is TRBV7-6 and J usage is TRBJ2-2; 7 bases fit TRBD2. The CDR3 length is 17 residues. The trim removed 6 bases at V and 0 bases at J, leaving 10 bases unmatched. Germline CDR1 is SGHVS and CDR2 is FNYEAQ. The CDR3 protein is CASRQYGGFANTGELFF. The CDR3 nucleotides read TGTGCCAGCAGACAATACGGGGGGTTCGCGAACACCGGGGAGCTGTTTTTT.